These T cell receptor beta chains were read from a single sample in a study of blood T cell repertoires in COVID-19. Produced via immunoSEQ multiplex PCR; TCRdb's table is partial and in-frame only. The sample consists of 100,000 to 150,000 clones, less than 85% of them appearing once. Source material: peripheral blood. These receptors came from a human donor with acute or convalescent COVID-19. The donor label of this sample is uncertain. The CDR3 runs from the conserved cysteine through the conserved F or W. The order of the fields is D gene, V gene, clone size, J gene, CDR3 protein, CDR3 DNA. D genes are given only for firm matches. Not every row has a clone size; where given, it reads once, few, many or a size class.

D gene: -; V gene: TRBV29-1; clone size: -; J gene: TRBJ1-5; CDR3 protein: CSVVSGQPQHF; CDR3 DNA: TGCAGCGTTGTTAGCGGGCAGCCCCAGCATTTT
D gene: TRBD1; V gene: TRBV5-1; clone size: once; J gene: TRBJ1-1; CDR3 protein: CASSLNRGQGSEAFF; CDR3 DNA: TGCGCCAGCAGCCTGAACAGGGGGCAGGGGTCTGAAGCTTTCTTT
D gene: TRBD2; V gene: TRBV9; clone size: once; J gene: TRBJ2-1; CDR3 protein: CASSPLTWRGNEQFF; CDR3 DNA: TGTGCCAGCAGCCCACTTACCTGGCGGGGGAATGAGCAGTTCTTC
D gene: -; V gene: TRBV10-2; clone size: -; J gene: TRBJ2-3; CDR3 protein: CASTQGTSTDTQYF; CDR3 DNA: TGCGCCAGCACTCAGGGAACCAGCACAGATACGCAGTATTTT
D gene: -; V gene: TRBV10-3; clone size: -; J gene: TRBJ2-1; CDR3 protein: CAIWGGRGGEQFF; CDR3 DNA: TGTGCCATCTGGGGGGGGCGTGGTGGTGAGCAGTTCTTC
D gene: TRBD1; V gene: TRBV19; clone size: -; J gene: TRBJ1-1; CDR3 protein: CASRRKGTGGRGTEAFF; CDR3 DNA: TGTGCCAGTAGACGAAAAGGTACAGGGGGCCGTGGCACTGAAGCTTTCTTT
D gene: -; V gene: TRBV29-1; clone size: -; J gene: TRBJ1-2; CDR3 protein: CSAIGGGQYGYTF; CDR3 DNA: TGCAGCGCGATCGGGGGGGGTCAATATGGCTACACCTTC
D gene: -; V gene: TRBV7-9; clone size: -; J gene: TRBJ1-2; CDR3 protein: CASSLSGDYGYTF; CDR3 DNA: TGTGCCAGCAGCTTATCAGGGGACTATGGCTACACCTTC
D gene: -; V gene: TRBV6-5; clone size: -; J gene: TRBJ2-2; CDR3 protein: CASSLSRRLNTGELFF; CDR3 DNA: TGTGCCAGCAGTTTGAGTCGCAGGTTGAACACCGGGGAGCTGTTTTTT
D gene: TRBD1; V gene: TRBV7-8; clone size: -; J gene: TRBJ2-2; CDR3 protein: CASSLADRDTGELFF; CDR3 DNA: TGTGCCAGCAGCTTAGCAGACAGGGACACCGGGGAGCTGTTTTTT
D gene: TRBD1; V gene: TRBV30; clone size: -; J gene: TRBJ1-1; CDR3 protein: CAYGQENTEAFF; CDR3 DNA: TGTGCCTACGGACAGGAAAACACTGAAGCTTTCTTT
D gene: TRBD1; V gene: TRBV11-3; clone size: -; J gene: TRBJ2-4; CDR3 protein: CASSLGQGAKNIQYF; CDR3 DNA: TGTGCCAGCAGCCTAGGACAGGGAGCCAAAAACATTCAGTACTTC
D gene: -; V gene: TRBV28; clone size: -; J gene: TRBJ2-1; CDR3 protein: CASSELSYNEQFF; CDR3 DNA: TGTGCCAGCAGTGAGTTATCCTACAATGAGCAGTTCTTC
D gene: -; V gene: TRBV30; clone size: -; J gene: TRBJ1-2; CDR3 protein: CAWSGRVYGYTF; CDR3 DNA: TGTGCCTGGAGCGGCCGGGTCTATGGCTACACCTTC
D gene: -; V gene: TRBV30; clone size: -; J gene: TRBJ1-5; CDR3 protein: CAWSGGNQPQHF; CDR3 DNA: TGTGCCTGGAGTGGAGGTAATCAGCCCCAGCATTTT
D gene: -; V gene: TRBV5-4; clone size: -; J gene: TRBJ1-1; CDR3 protein: CASSLAIGGLRSNTEAFF; CDR3 DNA: TGTGCCAGCAGCTTGGCGATCGGGGGGCTTCGGTCGAATACTGAAGCTTTCTTT
D gene: -; V gene: TRBV9; clone size: few; J gene: TRBJ1-2; CDR3 protein: CASSVEGTPNYTF; CDR3 DNA: TGTGCCAGCAGCGTAGAGGGGACACCTAATTACACCTTC
D gene: -; V gene: TRBV21-1; clone size: -; J gene: TRBJ1-2; CDR3 protein: CASSKDRENGYTF; CDR3 DNA: TGTGCCAGCAGCAAAGACCGTGAGAATGGCTACACCTTC
D gene: -; V gene: TRBV24-1; clone size: few; J gene: TRBJ1-1; CDR3 protein: CATSDPGSTEAFF; CDR3 DNA: TGTGCCACCAGTGACCCCGGGAGCACTGAAGCTTTCTTT
D gene: -; V gene: TRBV19; clone size: -; J gene: TRBJ2-3; CDR3 protein: CATGPGDTQYF; CDR3 DNA: TGTGCCACAGGGCCAGGAGATACGCAGTATTTT
D gene: -; V gene: TRBV7-2; clone size: -; J gene: TRBJ2-5; CDR3 protein: CASSVFTESPSNF; CDR3 DNA: TGTGCCAGCAGCGTATTTACAGAGTCCCCCTCGAACTTC
D gene: -; V gene: TRBV4-1; clone size: -; J gene: TRBJ2-1; CDR3 protein: CASSQGLLYNEQFF; CDR3 DNA: TGCGCCAGCAGCCAAGGGCTACTATACAATGAGCAGTTCTTC
D gene: -; V gene: TRBV9; clone size: once; J gene: TRBJ1-5; CDR3 protein: CASSSKTENSNQPQHF; CDR3 DNA: TGTGCCAGCAGTTCAAAGACAGAGAATAGCAATCAGCCCCAGCATTTT
D gene: -; V gene: TRBV28; clone size: -; J gene: TRBJ1-2; CDR3 protein: CASSFDSENYGYTF; CDR3 DNA: TGTGCCAGCAGTTTTGACAGCGAAAACTATGGCTACACCTTC
D gene: -; V gene: TRBV5-1; clone size: -; J gene: TRBJ1-1; CDR3 protein: CASSRTWESGVGAFF; CDR3 DNA: TGCGCCAGCAGCCGTACATGGGAGTCGGGGGTGGGTGCTTTCTTT
D gene: -; V gene: TRBV5-1; clone size: -; J gene: TRBJ1-1; CDR3 protein: CASSFEPTGKAFF; CDR3 DNA: TGCGCCAGCAGCTTCGAACCGACGGGGAAAGCTTTCTTT
D gene: TRBD1; V gene: TRBV7-9; clone size: -; J gene: TRBJ1-1; CDR3 protein: CASSRDSRKNTEAFF; CDR3 DNA: TGTGCCAGCAGCCGGGACAGCCGTAAGAACACTGAAGCTTTCTTT
D gene: -; V gene: TRBV7-9; clone size: -; J gene: TRBJ1-1; CDR3 protein: CASRGNFRNTEAFF; CDR3 DNA: TGTGCCAGCCGAGGGAACTTCCGGAACACTGAAGCTTTCTTT
D gene: TRBD1; V gene: TRBV5-4; clone size: -; J gene: TRBJ1-2; CDR3 protein: CASSTDRGNYGYTF; CDR3 DNA: TGTGCCAGCAGTACGGACAGGGGGAACTATGGCTACACCTTC
D gene: TRBD1; V gene: TRBV2; clone size: -; J gene: TRBJ1-2; CDR3 protein: CASSAGTGGTYGYTF; CDR3 DNA: TGTGCCAGCAGCGCCGGGACAGGGGGCACCTATGGCTACACCTTC
D gene: TRBD1; V gene: TRBV7-9; clone size: -; J gene: TRBJ1-1; CDR3 protein: CASSSERGQGENTEAFF; CDR3 DNA: TGTGCCAGCAGCTCAGAGAGGGGACAGGGGGAGAACACTGAAGCTTTCTTT
D gene: -; V gene: TRBV20-1; clone size: -; J gene: TRBJ1-2; CDR3 protein: CSAGGYTF; CDR3 DNA: TGCAGTGCCGGTGGCTACACCTTC
D gene: -; V gene: TRBV5-1; clone size: few; J gene: TRBJ1-6; CDR3 protein: CASSMIRQVGGASYNSPLHF; CDR3 DNA: TGCGCCAGCAGCATGATTAGACAGGTTGGGGGTGCATCCTATAATTCACCCCTCCACTTT
D gene: -; V gene: TRBV19; clone size: -; J gene: TRBJ1-1; CDR3 protein: CASSIGGLGTEAFF; CDR3 DNA: TGTGCCAGTAGTATAGGGGGACTTGGCACTGAAGCTTTCTTT
D gene: TRBD1; V gene: TRBV30; clone size: -; J gene: TRBJ1-1; CDR3 protein: CAWGTENTEAFF; CDR3 DNA: TGTGCCTGGGGGACAGAGAACACTGAAGCTTTCTTT
D gene: TRBD1; V gene: TRBV5-6; clone size: few; J gene: TRBJ2-1; CDR3 protein: CASSSHRGQFF; CDR3 DNA: TGTGCCAGCAGCTCGCACAGGGGGCAGTTCTTC
D gene: -; V gene: TRBV20-1; clone size: -; J gene: TRBJ2-5; CDR3 protein: CSARDLETQYF; CDR3 DNA: TGCAGTGCTAGAGATCTAGAGACCCAGTACTTC
D gene: -; V gene: TRBV29-1; clone size: -; J gene: TRBJ2-3; CDR3 protein: CSVEKTDSTDTQYF; CDR3 DNA: TGCAGCGTTGAGAAGACAGATAGCACAGATACGCAGTATTTT
D gene: TRBD2; V gene: TRBV7-8; clone size: -; J gene: TRBJ2-2; CDR3 protein: CASSSTIAGGIIAGELFF; CDR3 DNA: TGTGCCAGCAGCTCCACTATAGCGGGGGGTATCATCGCCGGGGAGCTGTTTTTT
D gene: -; V gene: TRBV7-9; clone size: -; J gene: TRBJ1-1; CDR3 protein: CASSLQGSTEAFF; CDR3 DNA: TGTGCCAGCAGCTTACAGGGTTCCACTGAAGCTTTCTTT